This entry describes one TCR beta chain. The antigen is unknown. The data were obtained in a study of T-cell reconstitution after alpha-beta-depleted transplantation in children. Study outcomes and limitations: A year had passed since transplant, and T-cell counts and diversity by then came mostly from newly produced T cells.

CDR3 length: 13 amino acids. Germline V CDR1 and CDR2: SGHDT, YYEEEE. The ends were cut back, 3 bases at V and 3 bases at J, with 9 bases in the middle. Construction of the TCRbeta library involved unique molecular identifiers. TCRdb reanalysed the PCR reads using MiXCR and keeps one entry per CDR3 protein. The top ten hold 13% to 15% of the sample, which has around 500,000 distinct CDR3 sequences, 23% seen once. V gene TRBV5-6 combines with J gene TRBJ1-1, with D possibly TRBD1 on 6 matching bases. Source: PBMCs, mostly from graft donor cells, taken 360 days after TCRalphabeta/CD19-depleted stem cell transplant. The sequence was collected from a boy under two years old who had a stem cell transplant for acute myeloid leukemia, so the T cells may come from the graft donor. CDR3 loop: CASSWDTDTEAFF. The CDR3 coding sequence is TGTGCCAGCAGCTGGGACACGGACACTGAAGCTTTCTTT. Variable domain in full (rest from reference TRBV5-6 and TRBJ1-1): DAGVTQSPTHLIKTRGQQVTLRCSPKSGHDTVSWYQQALGQGPQFIFQYYEEEERQRGNFPDRFSGHQFPNYSSELNVNALLLGDSALYLCASSWDTDTEAFFGQGTRLTVV.